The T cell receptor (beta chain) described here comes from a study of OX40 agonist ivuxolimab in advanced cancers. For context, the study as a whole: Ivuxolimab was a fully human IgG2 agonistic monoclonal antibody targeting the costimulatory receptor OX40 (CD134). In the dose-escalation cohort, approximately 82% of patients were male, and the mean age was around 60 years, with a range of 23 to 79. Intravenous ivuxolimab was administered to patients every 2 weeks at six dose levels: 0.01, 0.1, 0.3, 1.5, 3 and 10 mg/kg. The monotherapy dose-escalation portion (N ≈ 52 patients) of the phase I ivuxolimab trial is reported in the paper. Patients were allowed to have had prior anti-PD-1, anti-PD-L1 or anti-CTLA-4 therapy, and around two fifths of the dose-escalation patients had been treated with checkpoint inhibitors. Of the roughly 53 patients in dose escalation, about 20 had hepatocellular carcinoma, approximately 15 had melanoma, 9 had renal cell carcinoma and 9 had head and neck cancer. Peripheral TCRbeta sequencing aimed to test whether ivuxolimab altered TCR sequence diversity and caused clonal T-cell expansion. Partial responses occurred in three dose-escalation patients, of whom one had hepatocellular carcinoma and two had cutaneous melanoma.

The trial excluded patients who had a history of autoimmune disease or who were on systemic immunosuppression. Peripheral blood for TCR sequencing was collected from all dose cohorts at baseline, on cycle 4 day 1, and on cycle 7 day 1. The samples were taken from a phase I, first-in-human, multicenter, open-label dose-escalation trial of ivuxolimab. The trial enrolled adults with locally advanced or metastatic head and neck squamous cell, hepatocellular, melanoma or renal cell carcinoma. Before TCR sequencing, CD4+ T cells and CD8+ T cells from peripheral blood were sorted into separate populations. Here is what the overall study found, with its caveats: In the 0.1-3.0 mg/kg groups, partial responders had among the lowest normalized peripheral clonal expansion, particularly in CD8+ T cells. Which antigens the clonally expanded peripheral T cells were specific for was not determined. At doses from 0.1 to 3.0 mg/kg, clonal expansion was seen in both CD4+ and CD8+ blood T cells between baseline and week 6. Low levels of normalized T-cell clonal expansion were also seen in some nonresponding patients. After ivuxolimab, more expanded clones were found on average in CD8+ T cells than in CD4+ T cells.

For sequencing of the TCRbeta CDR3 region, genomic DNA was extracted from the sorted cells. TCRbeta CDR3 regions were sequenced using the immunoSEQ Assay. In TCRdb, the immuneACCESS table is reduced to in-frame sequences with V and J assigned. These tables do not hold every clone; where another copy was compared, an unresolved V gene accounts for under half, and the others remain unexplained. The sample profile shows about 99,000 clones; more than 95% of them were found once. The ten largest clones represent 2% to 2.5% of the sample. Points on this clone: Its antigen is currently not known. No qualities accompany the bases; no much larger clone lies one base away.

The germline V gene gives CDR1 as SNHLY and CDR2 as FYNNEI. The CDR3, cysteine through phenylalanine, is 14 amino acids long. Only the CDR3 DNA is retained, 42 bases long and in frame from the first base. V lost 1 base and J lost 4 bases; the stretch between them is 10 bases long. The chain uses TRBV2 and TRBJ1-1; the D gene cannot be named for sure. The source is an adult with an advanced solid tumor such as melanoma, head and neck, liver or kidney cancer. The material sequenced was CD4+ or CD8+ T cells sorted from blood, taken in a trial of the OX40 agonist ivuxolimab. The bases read TGTGCCAGCAGTGAAGGTGGGTTCGGCACTGAAGCTTTCTTT. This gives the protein CASSEGGFGTEAFF.